The 21 T cell receptor beta chains below all came from one sample that was sequenced in a study of long-term antiretroviral therapy in people with HIV (dated by TCRdb to 2022 to 2024). The immunoSEQ hsTCRB v3.0 assay was used at survey level resolution for TRB variable region sequencing. TCRdb took this table from immuneACCESS and kept in-frame rearrangements with V and J called. Such tables lack part of the clones; where checked against another copy, unresolved V genes explain under half of the gap, and the rest is unexplained. A total of fewer than 30,000 clones appear in this sample, 95% of them only once. The ten top clones hold around 7.4% of the sample. Sequenced material: unsorted PBMCs, taken 5.3 years after starting antiretroviral therapy. The source of these receptors is a man aged 25 to 40 with HIV.

The chain couples TRBV29-1 to TRBJ2-5, with 8 bases matching TRBD1. Germline loops: CDR1 SQVTM, CDR2 ANQGSEA. The ends lost 4 bases at V and 5 bases at J; junction bases unmatched: 3. This CDR3 is built from 12 residues. The CDR3 protein is CSVVQGEETQYF. DNA of the CDR3: TGCAGCGTTGTACAGGGGGAGGAGACCCAGTACTTC.

The V and J genes are TRBV5-4 and TRBJ2-7; 7 positions agree with TRBD2. V lost 4 bases to trimming and J lost 2 bases; unmatched junction nucleotides: 9. This CDR3 has 15 residues. Germline assignment: CDR1 SGHNT and CDR2 YYREEE (reference sequence). The CDR3 bases are TGTGCCAGCAGCAGGGGACTACCGCCTACCTACGAGCAGTACTTC. Residues: CASSRGLPPTYEQYF. Looking up the rest from reference TRBV5-4 and TRBJ2-7 gives the full variable domain: ETGVTQSPTHLIKTRGQQVTLRCSSQSGHNTVSWYQQALGQGPQFIFQYYREEENGRGNFPPRFSGLQFPNYSSELNVNALELDDSALYLCASSRGLPPTYEQYFGPGTRLTVT.

V and J are TRBV19 and TRBJ1-2, with a tentative D call TRBD1 (5 bases). The CDR3 runs to 14 residues. CDR1 is LNHDA, CDR2 SQIVND, per germline (reference sequence). Trimming removed 3 bases from V and 4 bases from J, with 12 bases in between. For the CDR3, the DNA is TGTGCCAGTAGTATGAGGACAATCGTCTATGGCTACACCTTC. It codes for CASSMRTIVYGYTF.

This clone was observed a single time. This chain links TRBV19 with TRBJ1-2; TRBD1 is a possible D gene (5 bases). The CDR3 runs to 14 residues. Germline V gene sequence: CDR1 LNHDA, CDR2 SQIVND (reference sequence). Trimming removed 1 base at V and 3 bases at J, with 9 bases between. CDR3 sequence (DNA): TGTGCCAGTAGTATAGCTCAGGGAGACTATGGCTACACCTTC. It translates to CASSIAQGDYGYTF.

In this sample, this clone turned up once. The V gene is TRBV5-8, the J gene TRBJ2-3; D unresolved. Germline V gene sequence: CDR1 SGHTS, CDR2 YDEGEE. The CDR3 runs 15 residues. Trimming removed 2 bases from V and 0 bases from J, with 10 bases in between. The DNA of the CDR3 is TGTGCCAGCAGCTTTGGTATAATTAGCACAGATACGCAGTATTTT. It translates to CASSFGIISTDTQYF.

Only one count was recorded for this clone. This chain uses TRBV7-8 with TRBJ1-6; 9 bases line up with TRBD1. Germline V gene sequence: CDR1 SGHVS, CDR2 FQNEAQ. V trimming: 2 bases; J trimming: 6 bases; junction bases outside the gene matches: 2. The CDR3 consists of 15 residues. The chain's CDR3 is CASSLRGQGNSPLHF. CDR3 coding DNA: TGTGCCAGCAGCTTACGGGGACAGGGTAATTCACCCCTCCACTTT.

This clone was recorded once. The genes are TRBV5-7 and TRBJ2-7; 8 bases are a match to TRBD1. TRBV5-7 is sorted into the ORF group, with uncertain function. V shed 3 bases and J 4 bases; nucleotides not matched to a gene: 6. The CDR3 is 14 amino acids. The CDR3 DNA reads TGTGCCAGCAGCTCGCTGGACAGGGAATACGAGCAGTACTTC. Translated, it gives CASSSLDREYEQYF.

The chain links TRBV10-1 to TRBJ1-1, with 7 bases fitting TRBD1. J was trimmed by 1 base and V by 0 bases; bases with no gene match: 2. CDR3 length: 15 residues. Germline CDR1 WNHNN, CDR2 SYGVQD (reference sequence). Here the CDR3 DNA reads TGCGCCAGCAGTGAGTCAGGGGGCTGGAACACTGAAGCTTTCTTT. This sequence encodes CASSESGGWNTEAFF.

The rearrangement joins TRBV9 to TRBJ1-1; 7 bases are shared with TRBD1. This CDR3 has 12 amino acids. From germline, CDR1 is SGDLS and CDR2 YYNGEE. V lost 4 bases to trimming and J lost 7 bases; unmatched junction nucleotides: 4. CDR3 in amino acids: CASSPTGDEAFF. CDR3 nucleotide sequence: TGTGCCAGCAGCCCTACAGGGGATGAAGCTTTCTTT.

The genes are TRBV21-1 and TRBJ1-5. TRBV21-1 is a pseudogene segment. CDR3 length equals 15 residues. In DNA form, the CDR3 reads TGTGCCAGCAGCTCTAACCCACGCCTCAATCAGCCCCAGCATTTT. Amino acids: CASSSNPRLNQPQHF.

To note about this clone: One end of the junction does not line up with germline, which may come from a read error. V usage is TRBV2 and J usage is TRBJ2-7; 7 nucleotides match TRBD1. The CDR3 loop spans 14 amino acids. The germline V gene has CDR1 SNHLY and CDR2 FYNNEI. CDR3 nucleotides: TGTGCCAGCAGTGAAGGACAGGGCTCCGACGAGCAGTACTTC. Encoded protein: CASSEGQGSDEQYF.

The rearrangement links TRBV11-2 to TRBJ2-1; D is unresolved. The length of the CDR3 is 15 residues. The V and J ends lost 2 bases and 0 bases respectively, with 8 bases between them. Germline CDR1 SGHAT, CDR2 FQNNGV. CDR3 sequence: CASSLMAASYNEQFF. CDR3 DNA sequence: TGTGCCAGCAGCTTAATGGCCGCCTCCTACAATGAGCAGTTCTTC.

This clone is a singleton in its sample. The rearrangement joins TRBV7-3 to TRBJ2-1; 7 bases map to TRBD1. CDR1 SGHTA and CDR2 FQGTGA come from the germline V gene. The V and J ends lost 0 bases and 7 bases, in that order; junction bases with no gene match: 9. The CDR3 sequence is 16 residues long. In DNA, the CDR3 is TGTGCCAGCAGCTTAACGCGTAGGGGGCGAAAAAATGAGCAGTTCTTC. It codes for CASSLTRRGRKNEQFF.

The chain employs TRBV5-4 and TRBJ2-7; possibly TRBD1 for D (6 bases). V shed 0 bases and J shed 2 bases, with 9 bases lying between them. CDR1 is SGHNT, CDR2 YYREEE, per germline (reference sequence). CDR3 length: 14 amino acids. The chain's CDR3 is CASSLGGPPYEQYF. The CDR3 region has the DNA TGTGCCAGCAGCTTGGGGGGGCCCCCCTACGAGCAGTACTTC.

V and J are TRBV6-1 and TRBJ2-7; maybe TRBD2 (5 bases). Per the germline V gene, CDR1 is MNHNS and CDR2 is SASEGT. V lost 9 bases to trimming and J lost 5 bases, with 14 bases between them. This CDR3 contains 12 residues. The CDR3 coding sequence is TGTGCCAGTGCCCTAGCAGTCCACGAGCAGTACTTC. Translating gives CASALAVHEQYF.

This clone has just one count. The chain employs TRBV5-1 and TRBJ2-7, with 7 bases lining up with TRBD2. CDR3 length: 14 residues. Germline trimming cut 4 bases from V and 3 bases from J; bases unmatched to any gene: 7. The germline gives CDR1 SGHRS, CDR2 YFSETQ. The CDR3 DNA follows: TGCGCCAGCAGCCTCCCGGCTAGCGGCTACGAGCAGTACTTC. This codes for CASSLPASGYEQYF. Looking up the rest from reference TRBV5-1 and TRBJ2-7 gives the full variable domain: KAGVTQTPRYLIKTRGQQVTLSCSPISGHRSVSWYQQTPGQGLQFLFEYFSETQRNKGNFPGRFSGRQFSNSRSEMNVSTLELGDSALYLCASSLPASGYEQYFGPGTRLTVT.

This chain joins TRBV7-9 and TRBJ2-1; 7 bases match TRBD1. CDR1 is SEHNR and CDR2 is FQNEAQ in the germline V gene (reference sequence). This CDR3 region has 14 residues. Trimming at V came to 4 bases and at J to 2 bases, leaving 2 bases not matched to a gene. The CDR3 spells CASSSGQTYNEQFF. CDR3 nucleotides: TGTGCCAGCAGCTCGGGACAGACCTACAATGAGCAGTTCTTC.

The chain recombines TRBV7-9 with TRBJ2-1; D gene ambiguous. There are 10 residues in the CDR3. Germline V CDR1 and CDR2: SEHNR, FQNEAQ (reference sequence). V dropped 5 bases and J dropped 7 bases, with 3 bases sitting between them. CDR3: CASSGNEQFF. The CDR3 DNA reads as TGTGCCAGCAGCGGTAATGAGCAGTTCTTC.

The chain couples TRBV30 to TRBJ1-5; D call uncertain. V lost 0 bases and J lost 3, with 15 bases in between. The CDR3 totals 16 residues. Germline V gene lookup returns CDR1 GTSNPN and CDR2 SVGIG (reference sequence). CDR3 DNA sequence: TGTGCCTGGAGTGTAGGCCCACGGGTGCACAATCAGCCCCAGCATTTT. This sequence encodes CAWSVGPRVHNQPQHF.

This rearrangement joins TRBV6-5 to TRBJ2-1, with 8 bases matching TRBD1. The CDR3 is made up of 16 amino acids. Looked up from germline, CDR1 is MNHEY and CDR2 is SVGAGI. V dropped 2 bases and J dropped 2; count of bases not matched to a gene: 5. The CDR3 is CASSYVDRDPYNEQFF. Here the CDR3 DNA reads TGTGCCAGCAGTTACGTGGACAGGGACCCCTACAATGAGCAGTTCTTC.

CDR3 amino acids: CASRFDSGNQPQHF. The DNA for the CDR3 is TGTGCCAGCAGGTTCGACAGTGGCAATCAGCCCCAGCATTTT. V usage is TRBV2 and J usage is TRBJ1-5; D possibly corresponds to TRBD1 (5 bases). V was trimmed by 6 bases and J by 2 bases, leaving 11 bases between them. CDR1 SNHLY and CDR2 FYNNEI come from the germline V gene. This CDR3 is 14 amino acids long. Together with reference TRBV2 and TRBJ1-5, the CDR3 gives the full variable domain: EPEVTQTPSHQVTQMGQEVILRCVPISNHLYFYWYRQILGQKVEFLVSFYNNEISEKSEIFDDQFSVERPDGSNFTLKIRSTKLEDSAMYFCASRFDSGNQPQHFGDGTRLSIL.